These 21 T cell receptor beta chains originate from one sample sequenced in a study of cytomegalovirus exposure and HLA in healthy donors. PCR involved 60 Vbeta and 13 Jbeta primers. Some clones are missing from TCRdb's copy, which holds only in-frame ones; the method was immunoSEQ multiplex PCR. The sample includes 84,000 or so clones, about three fifths seen only once; the top ten take about 5%. Sequencing used PBMCs. The source is a young woman in good health and CMV-seropositive.

This clone was recorded a few times. The J gene is TRBJ1-2, the V gene TRBV7-2, with D tentatively TRBD1 (6 bases). Germline CDR1 SGHTA, CDR2 FQGNSA. The V end lost 5 bases, the J end lost 6 bases, and 10 bases lay between the germline ends. CDR3 length: 12 residues. CDR3 DNA: TGTGCCAGCAGCCTCGACAGGCATGGCTACACCTTC. Its translation is CASSLDRHGYTF. The whole variable domain, remainder taken from reference TRBV7-2 and TRBJ1-2, is GAGVSQSPSNKVTEKGKDVELRCDPISGHTALYWYRQSLGQGLEFLIYFQGNSAPDKSGLPSDRFSAERTGGSVSTLTIQRTQQEDSAVYLCASSLDRHGYTFGSGTRLTVV.

The chain uses TRBV10-3 and TRBJ2-5, with D possibly TRBD1 on 5 matching bases. The J call may not be correct, given that the DNA end is closer to TRBJ2-7. The CDR3 has 13 residues. Germline V lookup: CDR1 ENHRY, CDR2 SYGVKD. CDR3 sequence (DNA): TGTGCCATCAGTGTGGACACAACCTACGAGCAGTACTTC. Translation gives CAISVDTTYEQYF.

The genes are TRBV5-1 and TRBJ2-2; weak D call: TRBD2 (5 bases). CDR1 and CDR2 from the germline V gene are SGHRS and YFSETQ. This CDR3 has 15 residues. V gave up 4 bases and J gave up 1 base, with 11 bases separating them. CDR3 in DNA: TGCGCCAGCAGCCCAACACGGGGGAACACCGGGGAGCTGTTTTTT. This gives the protein CASSPTRGNTGELFF.

There are a few counts of this clone. V is TRBV4-2 and J is TRBJ2-7, with 10 bases fitting TRBD2. CDR3 length equals 17 residues. V trimming: 6 bases; J trimming: 0 bases; junction bases outside the gene matches: 11. Germline CDR1 reads LGHNA; CDR2 reads YNFKEQ. The CDR3 reads CASSRRTLAGDSYEQYF. DNA of the CDR3: TGTGCCAGCAGTCGAAGGACCCTAGCGGGGGACTCCTACGAGCAGTACTTC.

The chain couples TRBV29-1 to TRBJ2-1; 10 bases line up with TRBD1. V was clipped by 6 bases and J by 5 bases; unmatched bases: 7. CDR3 length: 14 amino acids. Germline CDR1 and CDR2: SQVTM and ANQGSEA. The CDR3 nucleotides read TGCAGCGTAAACCGGGACAGGGGCAACAATGAGCAGTTCTTC. It specifies CSVNRDRGNNEQFF.

The CDR3 bases are TGTGCCAGCAACTATCCGGGAGACTACGCCGGGGAGCTGTTTTTT. This gives the protein CASNYPGDYAGELFF. This chain links TRBV5-8 with TRBJ2-2; D may be TRBD2 (6 bases). Deletions cut 6 bases from V and 6 bases from J, with 18 bases between. The germline V gene has CDR1 SGHTS and CDR2 YDEGEE. The CDR3 is 15 residues long.

The V call is TRBV11-3, the J call TRBJ2-1, with 8 bases matching TRBD2. Germline V gene data show CDR1 as SGHNT and CDR2 as YENEEA. The CDR3 contains 17 residues. The ends lost 3 bases at V and 1 base at J; junction bases unmatched: 8. The CDR3 here is CASSFVGTSLSYNEQFF. The DNA of the CDR3 is TGTGCCAGCAGCTTTGTCGGGACTAGTTTATCCTACAATGAGCAGTTCTTC.

Only a few counts were recorded for this clone. The chain uses TRBV5-8 and TRBJ2-2, with 12 nucleotides matching TRBD2. The junction had 17 bases not matched to a gene; V was cut back by 7 bases and J by 4 bases. The CDR3 sequence is 19 residues long. The germline V gene encodes CDR1 SGHTS and CDR2 YDEGEE. The CDR3 loop reads CASVRTALAGGSGTGELFF. CDR3 nucleotide sequence: TGTGCCAGCGTGAGGACCGCTCTAGCGGGGGGGTCGGGCACCGGGGAGCTGTTTTTT.

This clone was seen only a few times. This chain links TRBV7-8 with TRBJ1-5; a weak D match, TRBD1 (5 bases). Germline V gene sequence: CDR1 SGHVS, CDR2 FQNEAQ. V was shortened by 2 bases and J by 7 bases, with 15 bases between the two germline ends. This CDR3 has 15 amino acids. CDR3 region: CASSLPGGAGQPQHF. The CDR3 nucleotides read TGTGCCAGCAGCTTACCCGGGGGAGCGGGCCAGCCCCAGCATTTT.

The rearrangement links TRBV27 to TRBJ1-1, with D maybe TRBD1 (5 bases). Per the germline V gene, CDR1 is MNHEY and CDR2 is SMNVEV (reference sequence). The CDR3 has 16 residues. V was shortened by 4 bases and J by 1 base, with 16 bases between the two germline ends. In DNA, the CDR3 is TGTGCCAGCAGTTCCGCCGGGGGGGGGAGGAACACTGAAGCTTTCTTT. Amino acid sequence: CASSSAGGGRNTEAFF.

The chain joins TRBV5-1 to TRBJ2-2; TRBD2 agrees at 12 bases. Germline V gives CDR1 SGHRS, CDR2 YFSETQ. V lost 4 bases and J lost 4; bases outside the gene matches: 5. This CDR3 spans 16 amino acids. The CDR3 DNA sequence: TGCGCCAGCAGCCCGACTAGCGGGGGCCGCACCGGGGAGCTGTTTTTT. The encoded protein is CASSPTSGGRTGELFF.

This clone was detected only a few times. The rearrangement links TRBV9 to TRBJ2-3; 8 bases are a match to TRBD2. The CDR3 runs to 18 residues. Trimming removed 0 bases from V and 1 base from J; junction bases left unmatched: 10. Germline loops: CDR1 SGDLS, CDR2 YYNGEE. Here the CDR3 reads CASSVARLGGGGTDTQYF. The CDR3 coding sequence is TGTGCCAGCAGCGTAGCCCGCCTCGGGGGGGGCGGCACAGATACGCAGTATTTT.

The rearrangement links TRBV11-3 to TRBJ2-1; TRBD2 aligns across 9 bases. The V gene's germline CDR1 is SGHNT and CDR2 YENEEA. This CDR3 comprises 15 residues. J was trimmed by 5 bases and V by 5 bases; bases with no gene match: 7. In DNA form, the CDR3 reads TGTGCCAGCAGCCCGGGCGGGGGGGTCGACAATGAGCAGTTCTTC. Translated, it gives CASSPGGGVDNEQFF. Full variable domain (remainder filled in from reference TRBV11-3 and TRBJ2-1): EAGVVQSPRYKIIEKKQPVAFWCNPISGHNTLYWYLQNLGQGPELLIRYENEEAVDDSQLPKDRFSAERLKGVDSTLKIQPAELGDSAVYLCASSPGGGVDNEQFFGPGTRLTVL.

This clone is a singleton in its sample. V and J are TRBV9 and TRBJ2-6; 10 bases are a match to TRBD1. Germline trimming cut 3 bases from V and 0 bases from J; bases unmatched to any gene: 6. The CDR3 sequence is 18 residues long. Germline V gene lookup returns CDR1 SGDLS and CDR2 YYNGEE. The CDR3 reads CASSDPGQGSSGANVLTF. CDR3 coding DNA: TGTGCCAGCAGCGACCCGGGACAGGGGAGCTCTGGGGCCAACGTCCTGACTTTC.

This chain uses TRBV6-5 with TRBJ1-3, with 8 bases matching TRBD1. The CDR3 covers 14 residues. Germline CDR1 and CDR2: MNHEY and SVGAGI. Trimming took 5 bases from V and 2 from J; bases not matched to a gene: 2. CDR3 in amino acids: CASSRQGTGNTIYF. The CDR3 DNA sequence: TGTGCCAGCAGTCGACAGGGGACTGGAAACACCATATATTTT.

This clone was counted only a few times. V is TRBV30 and J is TRBJ2-7; maybe TRBD1 (6 bases). CDR3 length: 13 amino acids. Trimming stripped 1 base from V and 8 bases from J, with 15 bases between. Germline loops: CDR1 GTSNPN, CDR2 SVGIG (reference sequence). The CDR3 bases are TGTGCCTGGAGTGAAATACACGGGGACAAGCAGTACTTC. It codes for CAWSEIHGDKQYF.

The table lists this clone with a few counts. The V and J genes are TRBV28 and TRBJ1-1, with TRBD1 matching over 7 bases. Looked up from germline, CDR1 is MDHEN and CDR2 is SYDVKM. This CDR3 contains 16 residues. Germline trimming cut 8 bases from V and 6 bases from J; bases unmatched to any gene: 18. CDR3 region: CASWAPLDRRNPEAFF. Written as DNA, the CDR3 is TGTGCCAGCTGGGCTCCACTGGACAGGAGGAATCCTGAAGCTTTCTTT.

J is TRBJ1-6 and V is TRBV27, with 9 bases lining up with TRBD1. Germline V gene data show CDR1 as MNHEY and CDR2 as SMNVEV (reference sequence). The J segment lost 7 bases and the V segment lost 5 bases, leaving 9 bases of the junction unmatched. The CDR3 contains 16 residues. CDR3 nucleotide sequence: TGTGCCAGCAGTGCCCCCGGGACAGGGAGCAATTCACCCCTCCACTTT. Translation gives CASSAPGTGSNSPLHF.

The chain uses TRBV19 and TRBJ2-3, with TRBD2 identical over 7 bases. The germline CDR1 and CDR2 sequences are LNHDA and SQIVND (reference sequence). The V and J ends lost 4 bases and 6 bases, in that order; junction bases with no gene match: 16. The CDR3 contains 17 residues. The CDR3 loop reads CASSNSVPGGVVDTQYF. CDR3 in DNA: TGTGCCAGTAGTAATAGCGTCCCTGGGGGGGTTGTGGATACGCAGTATTTT.

The chain carries TRBV18 and TRBJ1-1; D is undetermined. V lost 3 bases and J 11 bases, leaving 16 bases between the germline ends. CDR3 length equals 13 residues. Germline V lookup: CDR1 KGHSH, CDR2 LQKENI. The CDR3 region is CASSPETVGGAFF. In DNA form, the CDR3 reads TGTGCCAGCTCACCCGAAACAGTCGGCGGGGCTTTCTTT.

This clone has only a few counts. The gene calls are TRBV6-5 and TRBJ2-7; 10 bases map to TRBD1. Germline lookup yields CDR1 MNHEY and CDR2 SVGAGI. Unmatched junction bases numbered 7, after V lost 6 bases and J lost 2 bases. This CDR3 spans 15 amino acids. The CDR3 coding sequence is TGTGCCAGCAGCTGGGGGGGGACAGGGGCCTACGAGCAGTACTTC. Its protein is CASSWGGTGAYEQYF.